One and the same sample provided the 22 T cell receptor beta chains below, sequenced in a study of CD8 T cells in Susac syndrome. After extraction with the RNeasy kit, roughly 0.5 to 1 ug of the RNA was reverse transcribed using random hexamers. TCRdb re-called the immunoSEQ multiplex PCR reads with MiXCR, one entry per CDR3 protein. The sample includes about 150,000 distinct CDR3 sequences, 90% to 95% of them seen just once. Sequencing was performed on CD4+ T cells from PBMCs. The source of these receptors is a human donor with Susac syndrome.

This rearrangement joins TRBV15 to TRBJ1-1, with D perhaps matching TRBD1 (5 bases). The V gene lost 1 base and the J gene lost 0 bases, with 15 bases spanning the gap. The germline V gene has CDR1 LNHNV and CDR2 YYDKDF (reference sequence). This CDR3 comprises 17 residues. The CDR3 sequence: CATSRGLVTALNTEAFF. CDR3 bases: TGTGCCACCAGCAGAGGCTTGGTGACAGCCCTGAACACTGAAGCTTTCTTT. Combining the CDR3 with reference TRBV15 and TRBJ1-1 gives the whole variable domain DAMVIQNPRYQVTQFGKPVTLSCSQTLNHNVMYWYQQKSSQAPKLLFHYYDKDFNNEADTPDNFQSRRPNTSFCFLDIRSPGLGDTAMYLCATSRGLVTALNTEAFFGQGTRLTVV.

The genes are TRBV20-1 and TRBJ2-7; the match to TRBD2 covers 11 bases. The V gene's germline CDR1 is DFQATT and CDR2 SNEGSKA (reference sequence). J gave up 6 bases and V 1 base, and 2 bases lay outside the gene matches. The CDR3 has 13 amino acids. CDR3 nucleotide sequence: TGCAGTGCTAGAGTCCTAGCGGGGGGCGAGCAGTACTTC. Amino acid sequence: CSARVLAGGEQYF.

V is TRBV7-2 and J is TRBJ1-6, with 9 bases aligning to TRBD1. Germline CDR1 and CDR2: SGHTA and FQGNSA. The CDR3 is 15 amino acids. V shed 6 bases, J shed 7 bases, and the junction held 7 bases outside the gene matches. CDR3 sequence: CASSRDRVGNSPLHF. Written as DNA, the CDR3 is TGTGCCAGCAGTCGGGACAGGGTGGGCAATTCACCCCTCCACTTT. Full variable domain (remainder filled in from reference TRBV7-2 and TRBJ1-6): GAGVSQSPSNKVTEKGKDVELRCDPISGHTALYWYRQSLGQGLEFLIYFQGNSAPDKSGLPSDRFSAERTGGSVSTLTIQRTQQEDSAVYLCASSRDRVGNSPLHFGNGTRLTVT.

The J gene is TRBJ2-6, the V gene TRBV3-1; D is unresolved. This CDR3 spans 12 amino acids. The germline V and J ends were trimmed by 7 bases and 4 bases, with 5 bases remaining between them. Germline-derived CDR1 and CDR2 are LGHDT and YNNKEL (reference sequence). The CDR3 bases are TGTGCCAGCACCGGCGGGGCCAACGTCCTGACTTTC. Its protein product is CASTGGANVLTF.

For the CDR3, the DNA is TGCAGTGCTAACAGGAGGGGACCGTACAATGAGCAGTTCTTC. It encodes CSANRRGPYNEQFF. The chain employs TRBV20-1 and TRBJ2-1, with TRBD2 as a possible D gene (6 bases). Trimming took 4 bases from V and 4 from J, leaving 14 bases between them. Germline assignment: CDR1 DFQATT and CDR2 SNEGSKA (reference sequence). The CDR3 extends over 14 amino acids.

The rearrangement uses TRBV29-1 and TRBJ1-1; D gene ambiguous. The germline CDR1 and CDR2 sequences are SQVTM and ANQGSEA. V lost 7 bases, J lost 6 bases, and 15 bases lay in between. The CDR3 totals 12 residues. The CDR3 here is CSAQGQEAEAFF. For the CDR3, the DNA is TGCAGCGCCCAAGGGCAGGAGGCTGAAGCTTTCTTT.

The CDR3 sequence: CASSPLAGGISNEQFF. The CDR3, as DNA: TGTGCCAGCAGCCCCCTAGCGGGGGGAATTAGCAATGAGCAGTTCTTC. The chain recombines TRBV11-1 with TRBJ2-1, with 11 bases matching TRBD2. Per the germline V gene, CDR1 is SGHAT and CDR2 is FQDESV (reference sequence). CDR3 length equals 16 residues. V shed 5 bases and J 6 bases; nucleotides not matched to a gene: 9.

The rearrangement joins TRBV29-1 to TRBJ2-3; D uncertain. Deletions cut 8 bases from V and 2 bases from J, with 14 bases between. CDR3 length: 13 residues. CDR1 is SQVTM and CDR2 is ANQGSEA in the germline V gene. For the CDR3, the DNA is TGCAGCCCCGTGAGTGGGGTCACAGATACGCAGTATTTT. It encodes CSPVSGVTDTQYF.

The gene calls are TRBV12-5 and TRBJ1-2; TRBD1 aligns across 8 bases. V shed 6 bases and J 3 bases; nucleotides not matched to a gene: 3. The CDR3 length is 13 residues. The V gene's germline CDR1 is LGHNT and CDR2 FRNRAP. The CDR3 DNA reads as TGTGCTAGTGGGACAGGGGCGTACTATGGCTACACCTTC. Residues: CASGTGAYYGYTF.

This chain joins TRBV29-1 and TRBJ1-2; D perhaps matches TRBD1 (5 bases). V was shortened by 4 bases and J by 6 bases, with 18 bases between the two germline ends. This CDR3 has 14 amino acids. Germline V lookup: CDR1 SQVTM, CDR2 ANQGSEA. This CDR3 is CSVVKDNLADGYTF. CDR3 sequence (DNA): TGCAGCGTTGTAAAGGACAACCTGGCGGATGGCTACACCTTC.

The chain couples TRBV15 to TRBJ2-5; TRBD2 aligns across 10 bases. The junction had 5 bases not matched to a gene; V was cut back by 2 bases and J by 2 bases. Germline assignment: CDR1 LNHNV and CDR2 YYDKDF (reference sequence). The length of the CDR3 is 16 residues. The chain's CDR3 is CATSRRTSGYQETQYF. In DNA, the CDR3 is TGTGCCACCAGCAGACGGACTAGCGGCTATCAAGAGACCCAGTACTTC.

The chain couples TRBV20-1 to TRBJ2-7; D might be TRBD1 or TRBD2, each matching 5 bases. Trimming took off 5 bases at V and 2 bases at J, with 10 bases between the two ends. CDR1 DFQATT and CDR2 SNEGSKA come from the germline V gene (reference sequence). This CDR3 has 12 residues. CDR3 region: CSAPGRTYEQYF. As DNA, the CDR3 is TGCAGTGCTCCGGGACGGACCTACGAGCAGTACTTC.

The rearrangement links TRBV20-1 to TRBJ2-4; D possibly uses TRBD1 or TRBD2 (7 bases each). The CDR3 length is 12 residues. V lost 0 bases, J lost 9 bases, and 9 bases lay in between. Germline CDR1 and CDR2: DFQATT and SNEGSKA (reference sequence). CDR3 sequence: CSARDRGGIQYF. CDR3 DNA: TGCAGTGCTAGAGACAGGGGGGGCATTCAGTACTTC.

This chain joins TRBV6-5 and TRBJ1-3; the D gene is possibly TRBD1 (5 bases). Germline-derived CDR1 and CDR2 are MNHEY and SVGAGI. This CDR3 region has 17 residues. V was trimmed by 1 base and J by 4 bases, leaving 17 bases between them. The CDR3 spells CASSYWVPGTPGNTIYF. The DNA of the CDR3 is TGTGCCAGCAGTTACTGGGTCCCAGGGACTCCCGGAAACACCATATATTTT.

V gene TRBV7-9 combines with J gene TRBJ2-4; weak D call: TRBD1 (6 bases). CDR1 SEHNR and CDR2 FQNEAQ come from the germline V gene (reference sequence). The germline V and J ends were trimmed by 2 bases and 1 base, with 12 bases remaining between them. The CDR3 has 16 residues. Here the CDR3 DNA reads TGTGCCAGCAGCTTATCAGGGGAGCGGGCCAAAAACATTCAGTACTTC. This gives the protein CASSLSGERAKNIQYF.

This chain joins TRBV29-1 and TRBJ2-2; TRBD1 agrees at 9 bases. V gave up 6 bases and J gave up 0 bases; unmatched junction bases: 5. CDR1 is SQVTM, CDR2 ANQGSEA, per germline. The CDR3 sequence is 15 residues long. The chain's CDR3 is CSVVQGATNTGELFF. Here the CDR3 DNA reads TGCAGCGTGGTACAGGGGGCGACGAACACCGGGGAGCTGTTTTTT.

The genes are TRBV12-3 or TRBV12-4 and TRBJ1-1; unclear D gene. The V gene lost 5 bases and the J gene lost 3 bases, with 13 bases spanning the gap. There are 14 residues in the CDR3. CDR3 DNA: TGTGCCAGCAGTCCACAGAACGTTGACACTGAAGCTTTCTTT. This encodes CASSPQNVDTEAFF.

The sample holds one count of this clonotype. This rearrangement joins TRBV9 to TRBJ1-2; weak D call: TRBD1 (5 bases). Trimming removed 6 bases from V and 4 bases from J, with 13 bases in between. The CDR3 runs to 13 residues. Looked up from germline, CDR1 is SGDLS and CDR2 is YYNGEE. The CDR3 DNA sequence: TGTGCCAGCAACCAGGGCACAGCCTATGGCTACACCTTC. Translation gives CASNQGTAYGYTF. Full variable domain (outside the CDR3, taken from reference TRBV9 and TRBJ1-2): DSGVTQTPKHLITATGQRVTLRCSPRSGDLSVYWYQQSLDQGLQFLIQYYNGEERAKGNILERFSAQQFPDLHSELNLSSLELGDSALYFCASNQGTAYGYTFGSGTRLTVV.

V gene TRBV11-3 combines with J gene TRBJ2-3; the D gene is possibly TRBD2 (6 bases). CDR1 is SGHNT, CDR2 YENEEA, per germline. The CDR3 loop spans 14 amino acids. V lost 5 bases and J 5 bases, leaving 14 bases between the germline ends. As DNA, the CDR3 is TGTGCCAGCAGCCCTTCCGGGCGGGGAGATACGCAGTATTTT. Amino acid sequence: CASSPSGRGDTQYF.

The chain carries TRBV12-3 or TRBV12-4 and TRBJ2-2, with TRBD2 matching over 11 bases. V trimming: 1 base; J trimming: 5 bases; junction bases outside the gene matches: 3. The CDR3 runs to 16 residues. The CDR3 loop reads CASSLGLAGMTGELFF. The CDR3 nucleotides read TGTGCCAGCAGTTTAGGACTAGCGGGGATGACCGGGGAGCTGTTTTTT.

The CDR3 nucleotides are TGTGCCAGCAGGGACTCGGGGCGCACGAACAATGAGCAGTTCTTC. Protein product: CASRDSGRTNNEQFF. This rearrangement joins TRBV6-2 or TRBV6-3 to TRBJ2-1; D may be TRBD1 or TRBD2 (5 bases each). CDR1 MNHEY and CDR2 SVGEGT come from the germline V gene. The CDR3 is 15 amino acids. The ends were cut back, 6 bases at V and 5 bases at J, with 17 bases in the middle.

This chain connects TRBV5-4 to TRBJ2-2; D call uncertain. Trimming pared 1 base from V and 7 bases from J, leaving 11 bases between. Looked up from germline, CDR1 is SGHNT and CDR2 is YYREEE (reference sequence). CDR3 length: 14 residues. The CDR3 coding sequence is TGTGCCAGCAGCTTGAACCGGGTACACGGGGAGCTGTTTTTT. It codes for CASSLNRVHGELFF.